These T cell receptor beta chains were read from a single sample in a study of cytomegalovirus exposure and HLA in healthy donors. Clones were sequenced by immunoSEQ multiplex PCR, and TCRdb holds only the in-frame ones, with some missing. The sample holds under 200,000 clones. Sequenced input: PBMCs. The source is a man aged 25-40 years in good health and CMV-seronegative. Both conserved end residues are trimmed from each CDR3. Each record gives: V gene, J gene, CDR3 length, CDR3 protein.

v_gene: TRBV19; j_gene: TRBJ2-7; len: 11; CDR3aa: ASSSDLAYEQY
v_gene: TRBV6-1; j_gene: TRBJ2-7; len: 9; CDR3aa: ASNVLGGQY
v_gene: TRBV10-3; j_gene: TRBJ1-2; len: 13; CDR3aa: AISPGQGTQGGYT
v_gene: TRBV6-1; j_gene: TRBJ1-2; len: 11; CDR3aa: ASNINRDDGYT
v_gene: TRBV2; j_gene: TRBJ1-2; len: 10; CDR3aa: ASTLTGSGYT
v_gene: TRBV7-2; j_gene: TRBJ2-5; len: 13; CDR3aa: ASSLVGGGQETQY
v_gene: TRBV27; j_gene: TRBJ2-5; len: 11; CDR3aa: ASSPYFGETQY
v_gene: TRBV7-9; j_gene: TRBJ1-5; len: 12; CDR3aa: ASSLEHSNQPQH
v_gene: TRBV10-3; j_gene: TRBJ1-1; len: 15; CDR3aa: AISDGNWGTGDTEAF
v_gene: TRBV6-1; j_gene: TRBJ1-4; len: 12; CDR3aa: ASKGGETNEKLF
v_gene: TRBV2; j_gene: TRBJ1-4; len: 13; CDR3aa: ASRAPQGAGEKLF
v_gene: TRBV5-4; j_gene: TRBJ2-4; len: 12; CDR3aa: ASSLGQAKNIQY
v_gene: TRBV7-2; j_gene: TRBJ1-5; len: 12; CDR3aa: ASSLEVGNQPQH
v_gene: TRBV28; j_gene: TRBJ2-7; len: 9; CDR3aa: ASSNYYEQY
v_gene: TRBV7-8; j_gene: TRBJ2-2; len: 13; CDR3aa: ASSLVRVPTGELF
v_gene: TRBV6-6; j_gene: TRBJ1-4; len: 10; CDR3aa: ASSQENEKLF
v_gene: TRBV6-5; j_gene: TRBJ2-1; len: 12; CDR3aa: ASSEPEGADEQF
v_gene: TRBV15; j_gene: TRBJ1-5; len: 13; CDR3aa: ATSPHREAGQPQH
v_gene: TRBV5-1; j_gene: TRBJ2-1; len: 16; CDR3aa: ASSLVLSGSPTYNEQF
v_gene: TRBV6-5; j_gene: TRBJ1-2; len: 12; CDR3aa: ASSYHDSNYGYT